The 27 T cell receptor beta chains presented below share a single source sample, sequenced in a study of cytomegalovirus exposure and HLA in healthy donors. PCR amplification relied on 60 Vbeta primers (plus 13 Jbeta primers). The table came from immunoSEQ multiplex PCR; TCRdb's copy has only in-frame clones and leaves some out. The sample yields over 100,000 clones, roughly 79% seen once. Sequenced input: PBMCs. Source of these receptors: a male donor in good health and CMV-seronegative.

This clone appeared once. The CDR3 coding sequence is TGTGCCAGCATCTATAGCGGGGGGGCCGGCAATGAGCAGTTCTTC. Its protein product is CASIYSGGAGNEQFF. This chain connects TRBV2 to TRBJ2-1; 11 bases align to TRBD2. V lost 7 bases and J lost 6; bases outside the gene matches: 8. The V gene's germline CDR1 is SNHLY and CDR2 FYNNEI. There are 15 residues in the CDR3.

This clone has more than one count but fewer than ten. The V gene is TRBV10-2, the J gene TRBJ2-7; D remains ambiguous. The CDR3 sequence is 15 residues long. Per germline, CDR1 WSHSY and CDR2 SAAADI. V lost 5 bases and J 1 base, leaving 15 bases between the germline ends. This chain's CDR3 is CASSLDFRGSYEQYF. Here the CDR3 DNA reads TGCGCCAGCAGTCTCGACTTTCGAGGTTCCTACGAGCAGTACTTC.

The gene calls are TRBV2 and TRBJ2-7; a weak D match, TRBD2 (7 bases). The ends were cut back, 2 bases at V and 7 bases at J, with 15 bases in the middle. CDR1 is SNHLY, CDR2 FYNNEI, per germline. This CDR3 has 14 amino acids. The CDR3 nucleotides are TGTGCCAGCAGTGAATGGGAGGGGGGAAAAGAGCAGTACTTC. This codes for CASSEWEGGKEQYF.

This clone was counted between two and nine times. The J gene is TRBJ1-4, the V gene TRBV12-5, with 8 bases identical to TRBD1. This CDR3 has 16 residues. V shed 0 bases, J shed 8 bases, and the junction held 8 bases outside the gene matches. Germline CDR1 and CDR2: LGHNT and FRNRAP. The CDR3 region is CASGLVVDRVGEKLFF. The CDR3 bases are TGTGCTAGTGGTTTGGTAGTGGACAGGGTGGGAGAAAAACTGTTTTTT.

V and J are TRBV27 and TRBJ2-7; 8 bases are a match to TRBD1. This CDR3 has 11 amino acids. Germline assignment: CDR1 MNHEY and CDR2 SMNVEV (reference sequence). J gave up 12 bases and V 5 bases, and 6 bases lay outside the gene matches. CDR3 nucleotide sequence: TGTGCCAGCAGTCAGACAGGGGTGGTGTACTTC. Translation: CASSQTGVVYF.

This clone occurred a few times. The chain carries TRBV5-1 and TRBJ2-2, with 11 nucleotides matching TRBD2. With 4 bases clipped from V and 9 bases from J, the junction kept 11 bases outside the gene matches. CDR1 and CDR2 from the germline V gene are SGHRS and YFSETQ. The CDR3 is 16 residues long. The CDR3 DNA follows: TGCGCCAGCAGCCTTGGGACTAGCGGCGGGCGGAGGGAGCTGTTTTTT. Amino acids: CASSLGTSGGRRELFF.

This sequence joins TRBV6-1 and TRBJ2-5, with 9 bases aligning to TRBD2. This CDR3 has 15 amino acids. Germline lookup yields CDR1 MNHNS and CDR2 SASEGT. V trimming: 2 bases; J trimming: 4 bases; junction bases outside the gene matches: 5. The CDR3 region is CASSEHASGAETQYF. DNA of the CDR3: TGTGCCAGCAGTGAACACGCTAGCGGGGCAGAGACCCAGTACTTC.

This rearrangement joins TRBV7-2 to TRBJ2-3; 8 positions match TRBD2. J lost 5 bases, V lost 2 bases, and 12 bases had no gene match. From germline, CDR1 is SGHTA and CDR2 FQGNSA. The CDR3 sequence is 17 residues long. The CDR3: CASSLLGSGGLGDTQYF. The CDR3 DNA follows: TGTGCCAGCAGCTTACTTGGGTCGGGGGGGCTGGGAGATACGCAGTATTTT.

The V call is TRBV5-1, the J call TRBJ2-1; TRBD1 aligns across 7 bases. J lost 6 bases, V lost 5 bases, and 11 bases had no gene match. Germline V gives CDR1 SGHRS, CDR2 YFSETQ. The CDR3 loop spans 15 amino acids. The CDR3 DNA reads as TGCGCCAGCAGACAACAGGGGACCCACCTCAATGAGCAGTTCTTC. Protein sequence: CASRQQGTHLNEQFF.

The sample holds a few counts of this clone. V gene TRBV4-3 combines with J gene TRBJ2-7; 7 nucleotides line up with TRBD1. Germline trimming cut 0 bases from V and 3 bases from J; bases unmatched to any gene: 2. The CDR3 runs 14 residues. CDR1 and CDR2 from the germline V gene are LGHNA and YSLEER. The CDR3 here is CASSQEPGGYEQYF. CDR3 coding DNA: TGCGCCAGCAGCCAAGAGCCAGGGGGCTACGAGCAGTACTTC.

This clone was detected only a few times. The rearrangement joins TRBV5-4 to TRBJ2-2; D perhaps matches TRBD1 (5 bases). The germline CDR1 and CDR2 sequences are SGHNT and YYREEE (reference sequence). With 4 bases removed from V and 4 bases from J, the gap between germline ends came to 11 bases. The CDR3 has 14 amino acids. CDR3 loop: CASSLEGATGELFF. The DNA of the CDR3 is TGTGCCAGCAGCCTGGAAGGGGCCACCGGGGAGCTGTTTTTT.

The gene calls are TRBV7-8 and TRBJ2-7; 7 bases are shared with TRBD2. The V gene's germline CDR1 is SGHVS and CDR2 FQNEAQ. CDR3 size: 13 residues. V lost 1 base, J lost 7 bases, and 4 bases stayed unmatched. CDR3 DNA sequence: TGTGCCAGCAGCTTAGGACTAGCCTCTGAGCAGTACTTC. It yields the protein CASSLGLASEQYF.

The chain recombines TRBV7-9 with TRBJ2-1; D remains unclear. The V end was cut by 5 bases, the J end by 10 bases, with 24 bases between. Germline V gene lookup returns CDR1 SEHNR and CDR2 FQNEAQ (reference sequence). This CDR3 contains 16 residues. The CDR3 nucleotides are TGTGCCAGCAGCCCGATGCCGGCAGGTCCTATCCGGGAGCAGTTCTTC. This gives the protein CASSPMPAGPIREQFF.

This chain uses TRBV28 with TRBJ2-6; TRBD2 agrees at 8 bases. CDR1 and CDR2 (germline): MDHEN, SYDVKM. V lost 5 bases and J lost 3; bases outside the gene matches: 9. CDR3 length: 17 amino acids. CDR3 sequence reads: CASSPSRGGGGANVLTF. CDR3 nucleotide sequence: TGTGCCAGCAGTCCATCTCGGGGGGGCGGTGGGGCCAACGTCCTGACTTTC.

This chain connects TRBV6-5 to TRBJ2-7; TRBD1 matches 8 bases. The CDR3 sequence is 14 residues long. Germline values: CDR1 MNHEY, CDR2 SVGAGI. With V trimmed by 0 bases and J by 4 bases, 2 bases remained unmatched. This CDR3 reads CASSYSDREYEQYF. The CDR3 nucleotides read TGTGCCAGCAGTTACTCGGACAGGGAATACGAGCAGTACTTC.

This chain links TRBV2 with TRBJ2-7, with 7 bases fitting TRBD1. With V trimmed by 7 bases and J by 0 bases, 6 bases remained unmatched. In germline, CDR1 is SNHLY, CDR2 FYNNEI. The CDR3 covers 14 residues. The CDR3 DNA reads TGTGCCAGCATTAGGGGGCGGAGCTCCTACGAGCAGTACTTC. This codes for CASIRGRSSYEQYF.

This sequence joins TRBV4-1 and TRBJ1-5; D gene unclear. This CDR3 comprises 13 residues. From germline, CDR1 is MGHRA and CDR2 YSYEKL. Trimming removed 1 base from V and 7 bases from J, with 8 bases in between. This CDR3 is CASSQGPEQPQHF. CDR3 bases: TGCGCCAGCAGCCAAGGGCCGGAGCAGCCCCAGCATTTT.

The rearrangement links TRBV10-3 to TRBJ2-5, with 8 bases that match TRBD1. Germline CDR1 is ENHRY and CDR2 is SYGVKD. V lost 7 bases to trimming and J lost 5 bases; unmatched junction nucleotides: 3. CDR3 size: 12 residues. This CDR3 reads CAITGGGETQYF. The CDR3 DNA follows: TGTGCCATCACAGGGGGCGGGGAGACCCAGTACTTC.

The V call is TRBV10-3, the J call TRBJ1-2, with D perhaps matching TRBD1 (5 bases). V lost 6 bases, J lost 1 base, and 9 bases lay in between. The CDR3 is 13 residues long. CDR1 is ENHRY and CDR2 is SYGVKD in the germline V gene. CDR3 amino acids: CAIRGGYNYGYTF. CDR3 coding DNA: TGTGCCATCAGGGGGGGATATAACTATGGCTACACCTTC.

This clone was picked up a small number of times. The genes are TRBV7-2 and TRBJ1-4; D unclear. The CDR3 is made up of 14 amino acids. Germline assignment: CDR1 SGHTA and CDR2 FQGNSA. The V and J ends lost 2 bases and 8 bases respectively, with 12 bases between them. The CDR3 reads CASSLIEGGEKLFF. CDR3 DNA: TGTGCCAGCAGCTTAATCGAGGGCGGAGAAAAACTGTTTTTT.

This clone showed up just once. This chain connects TRBV4-3 to TRBJ1-4, with D perhaps matching TRBD1 (6 bases). This CDR3 comprises 15 residues. Trimming took off 0 bases at V and 7 bases at J, with 12 bases between the two ends. Germline V lookup: CDR1 LGHNA, CDR2 YSLEER. DNA of the CDR3: TGCGCCAGCAGCCAAGATTCAGGGGTGGGTGAAAAACTGTTTTTT. Protein sequence: CASSQDSGVGEKLFF.

The chain joins TRBV27 to TRBJ1-1; D gene ambiguous. Germline CDR1 is MNHEY and CDR2 is SMNVEV (reference sequence). The CDR3 length is 12 residues. V was cut by 5 bases and J by 0 bases, with 4 bases left in between. DNA for the CDR3: TGTGCCAGCAGTAACATGAACACTGAAGCTTTCTTT. The encoded protein is CASSNMNTEAFF.

This clone was detected only a few times. The rearrangement joins TRBV10-3 to TRBJ2-7; 8 bases fit TRBD1. Germline V gene sequence: CDR1 ENHRY, CDR2 SYGVKD. V lost 8 bases, J lost 0 bases, and 3 bases stayed unmatched. The CDR3 is 13 residues long. The CDR3 spells CAIGGQGSYEQYF. For the CDR3, the DNA is TGTGCCATCGGAGGACAGGGCTCCTACGAGCAGTACTTC.

This sequence joins TRBV19 and TRBJ1-5, with 10 bases identical to TRBD1. The germline CDR1 and CDR2 sequences are LNHDA and SQIVND (reference sequence). There are 13 residues in the CDR3. The ends lost 6 bases at V and 4 bases at J; junction bases unmatched: 0. The CDR3 region has the DNA TGTGCCAGTAGGGGACAGGGGAATCAGCCCCAGCATTTT. As protein: CASRGQGNQPQHF.

This chain connects TRBV6-5 to TRBJ1-4; D not certain. Germline values: CDR1 MNHEY, CDR2 SVGAGI. The CDR3 has 12 amino acids. Trimming cost V 8 bases and J 6 bases, with 10 bases left between them. CDR3 region: CASGPPYEKLFF. CDR3 bases: TGTGCCAGCGGCCCGCCCTATGAAAAACTGTTTTTT.

The chain joins TRBV7-2 to TRBJ2-3, with TRBD1 matching 7 bases. The CDR3 covers 13 residues. Looked up from germline, CDR1 is SGHTA and CDR2 is FQGNSA. J gave up 3 bases and V 5 bases, and 2 bases lay outside the gene matches. CDR3 sequence reads: CASSPDRTDTQYF. CDR3 sequence (DNA): TGTGCCAGCAGCCCGGACAGGACAGATACGCAGTATTTT. Drawing the rest from reference TRBV7-2 and TRBJ2-3, the complete variable domain is GAGVSQSPSNKVTEKGKDVELRCDPISGHTALYWYRQSLGQGLEFLIYFQGNSAPDKSGLPSDRFSAERTGGSVSTLTIQRTQQEDSAVYLCASSPDRTDTQYFGPGTRLTVL.

The chain employs TRBV6-5 and TRBJ2-7, with 8 bases fitting TRBD1. The V segment lost 6 bases and the J segment 1 base; nucleotides outside the gene matches: 2. The CDR3 is 13 residues long. The germline CDR1 and CDR2 sequences are MNHEY and SVGAGI. Here the CDR3 DNA reads TGTGCCAGCAGCGGACAGGGTTCCTACGAGCAGTACTTC. Amino acids: CASSGQGSYEQYF.